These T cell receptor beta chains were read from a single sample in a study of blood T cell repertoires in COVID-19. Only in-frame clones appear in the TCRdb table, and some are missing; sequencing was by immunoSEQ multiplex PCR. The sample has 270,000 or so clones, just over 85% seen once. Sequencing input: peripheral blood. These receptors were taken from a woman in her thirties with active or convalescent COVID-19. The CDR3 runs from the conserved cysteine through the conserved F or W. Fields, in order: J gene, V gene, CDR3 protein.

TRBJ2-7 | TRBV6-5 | CASSLAGGPSREQYF
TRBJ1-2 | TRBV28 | CASSLAGEHGYGYTF
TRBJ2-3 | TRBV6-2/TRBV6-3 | CASSWGLAATHTDTQYF
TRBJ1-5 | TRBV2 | CASSDRVGNQPQHF
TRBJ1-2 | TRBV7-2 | CASSFGQGHGYTF
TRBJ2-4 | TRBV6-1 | CASSEASGGTLLDIQYF
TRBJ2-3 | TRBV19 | CASTKRDTSTDTQYF
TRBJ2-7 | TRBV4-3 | CASSQDQGARYEQYF
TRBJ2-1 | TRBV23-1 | CASSRMDRLAGRKIPHSYNEQFF
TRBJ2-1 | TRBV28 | CASSRGTVTNEQFF
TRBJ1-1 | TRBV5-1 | CASSLGTGGPEAFF
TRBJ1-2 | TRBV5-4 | CASSSAHQSGNYGYTF
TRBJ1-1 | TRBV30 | CAWALTGNTEAFF
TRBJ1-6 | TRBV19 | CASSEDRDQNSPLHF
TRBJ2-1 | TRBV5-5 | CASSSTGNYNEQFF
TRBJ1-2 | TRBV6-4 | CASSDGGYYGYTF
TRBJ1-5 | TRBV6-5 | CASSSTGIGSNQPQHF
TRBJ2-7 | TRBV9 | CASSPVSGTSDEQYF
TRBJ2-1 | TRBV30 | CAWRPGAYNEQFF
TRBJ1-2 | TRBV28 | CASSGQGYGYTF
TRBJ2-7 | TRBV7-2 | CASSQTGLASLYEQYF
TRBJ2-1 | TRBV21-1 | CASSKARVAGGQPYNEQFF
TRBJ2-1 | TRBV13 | CASSLGLGNEQFF
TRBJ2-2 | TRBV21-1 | CASSAQRDRGNTGELFF
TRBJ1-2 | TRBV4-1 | CASSQDEPDSTNYGYTF
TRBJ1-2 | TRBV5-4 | CASSSETNDYGYTF
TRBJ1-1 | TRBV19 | CASSMSVNTEAFF
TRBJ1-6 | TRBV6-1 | CASSEQGTDNSPLHF
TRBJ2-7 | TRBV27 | CAVKPSGQRAYEQYF
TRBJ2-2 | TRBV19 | CASSIPGGFTGELFF
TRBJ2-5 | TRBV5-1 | CASSFSPGGQETQYF
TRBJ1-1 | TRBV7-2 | CASSLNQASTEAFF
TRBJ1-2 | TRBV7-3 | CASSLNRQAYGYTF
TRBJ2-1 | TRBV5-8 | CASSLATSGGANEQFF
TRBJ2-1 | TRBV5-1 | CASSSPGTSANNEQFF
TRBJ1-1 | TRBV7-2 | CASSSTGAYTEAFF
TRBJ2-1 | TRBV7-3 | CASSPAGTSGGAHYNEQFF
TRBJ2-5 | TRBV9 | CASSNRGQGQETQYF
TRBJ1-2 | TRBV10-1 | CASSEAEGYGYTF
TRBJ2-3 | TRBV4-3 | CASSSGGRTDTQYF
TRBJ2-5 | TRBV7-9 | CASSLETGNQETQYF
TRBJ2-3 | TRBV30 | CASGSTDTQYF
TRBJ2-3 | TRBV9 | CASSVSSGHTDTQYF
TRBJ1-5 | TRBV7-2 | CASSLGHMQGLQPQHF
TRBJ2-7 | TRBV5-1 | CASSPVGGPSYEQYF
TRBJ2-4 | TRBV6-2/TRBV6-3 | CASSFHRGQNIQYF
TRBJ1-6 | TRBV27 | CASRTKAQGTGSYNSPLHF
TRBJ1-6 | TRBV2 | CASSPLLTSTGGDSPLHF
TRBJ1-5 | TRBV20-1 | CSASSGYNQPQHF
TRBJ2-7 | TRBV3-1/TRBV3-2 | CASSNGGPFEQYF
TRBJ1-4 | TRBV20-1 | CSASQGQNEKLFF
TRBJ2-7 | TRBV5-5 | CASSRPGQGSYEQYF